The 27 T cell receptor beta chains in this list originate from one sample, sequenced in a study of blood T cell repertoires in COVID-19. TCRdb's copy holds only in-frame clones and misses some; the assay was immunoSEQ multiplex PCR. This sample has 200,000 to 300,000 clones, with about nine tenths found just once. Sequenced input: peripheral blood. The receptor source for this set is a middle-aged woman with acute or convalescent COVID-19.

The chain joins TRBV20-1 to TRBJ2-3; D is uncertain. The CDR3 consists of 11 residues. V lost 5 bases to trimming and J lost 5 bases, with 8 bases between them. Germline-derived CDR1 and CDR2 are DFQATT and SNEGSKA (reference sequence). For the CDR3, the DNA is TGCAGTGCTTATTACAGAGATACGCAGTATTTT. It is translated as CSAYYRDTQYF.

This chain joins TRBV3-1 (or the pseudogene TRBV3-2) and TRBJ1-2; 7 nucleotides line up with TRBD1. The CDR3 contains 11 residues. Germline CDR1 is LGHDT and CDR2 is YNNKEL (reference sequence). Unmatched junction bases numbered 1, after V lost 7 bases and J lost 5 bases. CDR3 DNA sequence: TGTGCCAGCACACAGGGGTATGGCTACACCTTC. Its protein product is CASTQGYGYTF.

V usage is TRBV10-2 and J usage is TRBJ1-6, with TRBD1 as a possible D gene (5 bases). The germline gives CDR1 WSHSY, CDR2 SAAADI. The CDR3 is 15 amino acids. V was shortened by 0 bases and J by 8 bases, with 11 bases between the two germline ends. The CDR3 DNA reads TGCGCCAGCAGTGAGTCGGGGCAGGGATATTCACCCCTCCACTTT. Translating it yields CASSESGQGYSPLHF.

The rearrangement joins TRBV19 to TRBJ2-2, with a possible D match to TRBD1 (6 bases). This CDR3 has 16 residues. The germline V and J ends were trimmed by 6 bases and 1 base, with 15 bases remaining between them. Germline loops: CDR1 LNHDA, CDR2 SQIVND (reference sequence). The CDR3 DNA is TGTGCCAGTAGCCTGCGCCTGACAGGGAACACCGGGGAGCTGTTTTTT. Its translation: CASSLRLTGNTGELFF. The full variable domain, its missing parts supplied by reference TRBV19 and TRBJ2-2, is DGGITQSPKYLFRKEGQNVTLSCEQNLNHDAMYWYRQDPGQGLRLIYYSQIVNDFQKGDIAEGYSVSREKKESFPLTVTSAQKNPTAFYLCASSLRLTGNTGELFFGEGSRLTVL.

The genes are TRBV15 and TRBJ2-3, with TRBD1 as a possible D gene (6 bases). The germline gives CDR1 LNHNV, CDR2 YYDKDF (reference sequence). The CDR3 has 17 residues. V was clipped by 0 bases and J by 0 bases, with 13 bases between them. As DNA, the CDR3 is TGTGCCACCAGCAGAGATGGGCGGACAGCTAGCACAGATACGCAGTATTTT. It specifies CATSRDGRTASTDTQYF.

The chain combines TRBV2 with TRBJ2-5, with TRBD2 matching over 7 bases. Trimming cost V 3 bases and J 4 bases; bases outside gene matches: 8. This CDR3 has 15 residues. The V gene's germline CDR1 is SNHLY and CDR2 FYNNEI. In nucleotides, the CDR3 is TGTGCCAGCAGTGACCTGACTAGCTCACGAGAGACCCAGTACTTC. Its translation: CASSDLTSSRETQYF. Variable domain in full (rest from reference TRBV2 and TRBJ2-5): EPEVTQTPSHQVTQMGQEVILRCVPISNHLYFYWYRQILGQKVEFLVSFYNNEISEKSEIFDDQFSVERPDGSNFTLKIRSTKLEDSAMYFCASSDLTSSRETQYFGPGTRLLVL.

This clone turned up a few times. The chain couples TRBV30 to TRBJ1-1; no definite D call. CDR1 and CDR2 (germline): GTSNPN, SVGIG (reference sequence). The V end was cut by 8 bases, the J end by 8 bases, with 15 bases between. The CDR3 contains 11 residues. The CDR3 spells CALVSRGEAFF. CDR3 DNA: TGTGCCCTTGTGTCGAGAGGAGAAGCTTTCTTT.

This clone was counted only a few times. The chain links TRBV4-1 to TRBJ2-7; 10 nucleotides line up with TRBD2. CDR1 is MGHRA and CDR2 is YSYEKL in the germline V gene. This CDR3 is built from 16 residues. V was clipped by 2 bases and J by 4 bases; unmatched bases: 8. The CDR3 nucleotides are TGCGCCAGCAGCCAAAGCACTAGCGGGGCCCTGTACGAGCAGTACGTC. It is translated as CASSQSTSGALYEQYV.

The CDR3: CASSVAFTSNEQFF. The DNA for the CDR3 is TGTGCCAGCAGCGTAGCTTTCACTAGCAATGAGCAGTTCTTC. The chain links TRBV9 to TRBJ2-1; weak D call: TRBD2 (5 bases). CDR1 and CDR2 from the germline V gene are SGDLS and YYNGEE. Trimming shortened V by 0 bases and J by 6 bases, and 10 bases separated the two germline ends. CDR3 length: 14 amino acids.

This chain joins TRBV10-3 and TRBJ2-5; maybe TRBD1 (5 bases). The V and J ends lost 1 base and 5 bases respectively, with 11 bases between them. This CDR3 spans 14 amino acids. Germline V gene data show CDR1 as ENHRY and CDR2 as SYGVKD. The CDR3 spells CAISELAGLETQYF. The CDR3 DNA sequence: TGTGCCATCAGTGAGTTGGCAGGGTTGGAGACCCAGTACTTC.

This chain links TRBV5-4 with TRBJ1-1; D is unresolved. CDR1 is SGHNT and CDR2 is YYREEE in the germline V gene (reference sequence). This CDR3 is built from 15 residues. V lost 1 base, J lost 1 base, and 11 bases lay in between. The CDR3 DNA sequence: TGTGCCAGCAGCTTGATAGGCAGGCAGAACACTGAAGCTTTCTTT. Its protein product is CASSLIGRQNTEAFF.

This rearrangement joins TRBV19 to TRBJ2-3; 12 nucleotides match TRBD2. The CDR3 is made up of 15 amino acids. CDR1 and CDR2 (germline): LNHDA, SQIVND (reference sequence). V was pared by 6 bases and J by 5 bases, with 6 bases of the junction left unmatched. Written as DNA, the CDR3 is TGTGCCAGTAGACGACTAGCGGGGGCTTTAGATACGCAGTATTTT. Amino acid sequence: CASRRLAGALDTQYF.

This chain links TRBV19 with TRBJ2-3, with a tentative D call TRBD2 (5 bases). Trimming stripped 4 bases from V and 1 base from J, with 12 bases between. This CDR3 region has 15 residues. Germline-derived CDR1 and CDR2 are LNHDA and SQIVND (reference sequence). DNA for the CDR3: TGTGCCAGTAGTACCCCCCCCGGGGGCACAGATACGCAGTATTTT. As protein: CASSTPPGGTDTQYF.

This rearrangement joins TRBV25-1 to TRBJ1-2; no reliable D call. This CDR3 region has 14 residues. Germline CDR1 reads MGHDK; CDR2 reads SYGVNS. V gave up 2 bases and J gave up 8 bases, with 15 bases separating them. CDR3: CASSEKNTLAGYTF. DNA of the CDR3: TGTGCCAGCAGTGAAAAAAACACCTTGGCCGGCTACACCTTC.

This clone has a single count. The rearrangement uses TRBV6-6 and TRBJ1-1, with 8 bases identical to TRBD1. This CDR3 is 14 amino acids long. CDR1 is MNHNY and CDR2 is SVGAGI in the germline V gene (reference sequence). V shed 4 bases and J 6 bases; nucleotides not matched to a gene: 7. CDR3 nucleotides: TGTGCCAGCAGTTCCAGGGGGCGGGAGTCTGAAGCTTTCTTT. Its translation: CASSSRGRESEAFF.

The rearrangement links TRBV7-9 to TRBJ1-1, with no clear D. The germline gives CDR1 SEHNR, CDR2 FQNEAQ (reference sequence). Trimming pared 3 bases from V and 6 bases from J, leaving 14 bases between. The CDR3 contains 14 residues. CDR3 residues: CASSFEGGVAEAFF. Here the CDR3 DNA reads TGTGCCAGCAGCTTTGAGGGAGGTGTTGCTGAAGCTTTCTTT.

This clone was counted only a few times. The gene calls are TRBV5-4 and TRBJ1-2, with D maybe TRBD1 (5 bases). CDR1 is SGHNT, CDR2 YYREEE, per germline (reference sequence). V lost 5 bases, J lost 6 bases, and 20 bases lay in between. This CDR3 contains 15 residues. Here the CDR3 DNA reads TGTGCCAGCAGACCCGCCGAGGGGAGGGCGAATGGCTACACCTTC. This translates into CASRPAEGRANGYTF.

CDR3 sequence: CSALDSRYTF. CDR3 bases: TGCAGTGCTTTAGACAGTCGGTACACCTTC. This rearrangement joins TRBV20-1 to TRBJ1-2; possibly TRBD1 for D (5 bases). Germline loops: CDR1 DFQATT, CDR2 SNEGSKA (reference sequence). CDR3 length: 10 residues. The ends were cut back, 5 bases at V and 11 bases at J, with 12 bases in the middle.

V is TRBV7-8 and J is TRBJ1-1; 12 nucleotides match TRBD1. The CDR3 is 15 residues long. V lost 5 bases and J lost 4; bases outside the gene matches: 5. CDR1 is SGHVS and CDR2 is FQNEAQ in the germline V gene. The CDR3 sequence is CASSPGQGAATEAFF. DNA of the CDR3: TGTGCCAGCAGCCCGGGACAGGGGGCGGCCACTGAAGCTTTCTTT.

This clone appeared a single time. The chain employs TRBV19 and TRBJ1-1, with 7 nucleotides matching TRBD1. The CDR3 has 19 residues. Germline V gene data show CDR1 as LNHDA and CDR2 as SQIVND (reference sequence). Trimming cost V 3 bases and J 0 bases; bases outside gene matches: 16. CDR3 in amino acids: CASSIFSGRGYNMNTEAFF. CDR3 DNA sequence: TGTGCCAGTAGTATCTTCTCCGGCAGGGGGTATAACATGAACACTGAAGCTTTCTTT.

The chain employs TRBV6-1 and TRBJ1-1; D perhaps matches TRBD1 (5 bases). Per the germline V gene, CDR1 is MNHNS and CDR2 is SASEGT. The CDR3 loop spans 15 amino acids. Between the trimmed V and J ends, which lost 1 base and 1 base, there was a span of 10 bases. Written as DNA, the CDR3 is TGTGCCAGCAGTGAAGTTGGGGGGACGAACACTGAAGCTTTCTTT. Residues: CASSEVGGTNTEAFF.

The V gene is TRBV3-1 (or the pseudogene TRBV3-2), the J gene TRBJ1-1, with 8 bases identical to TRBD1. CDR1 is LGHDT and CDR2 is YNNKEL in the germline V gene (reference sequence). The CDR3 spans 12 residues. Trimming at V came to 7 bases and at J to 10 bases, leaving 8 bases not matched to a gene. CDR3: CASKQGDLPAFF. CDR3 nucleotide sequence: TGTGCCAGCAAACAGGGGGATCTGCCAGCTTTCTTT.

J is TRBJ2-2 and V is TRBV5-5, with 9 bases fitting TRBD1. Germline CDR1 and CDR2: SGHKS and YYEKEE (reference sequence). The CDR3 covers 14 residues. Trimming took 4 bases from V and 9 from J; bases not matched to a gene: 7. This chain's CDR3 is CASSPPDRGRELFF. The CDR3 bases are TGTGCCAGCAGCCCTCCGGACAGGGGCCGGGAGCTGTTTTTT.

J is TRBJ2-4 and V is TRBV20-1, with D possibly being TRBD1 (6 bases). This CDR3 is 13 amino acids long. Trimming left V 3 bases short and J 3 bases short, with 9 bases between. Germline CDR1 and CDR2: DFQATT and SNEGSKA (reference sequence). The CDR3 here is CSASEGGKNIQYF. CDR3 in DNA: TGCAGTGCTAGTGAAGGGGGCAAAAACATTCAGTACTTC.

V usage is TRBV19 and J usage is TRBJ1-6, with D possibly TRBD1 on 5 matching bases. Germline-derived CDR1 and CDR2 are LNHDA and SQIVND (reference sequence). The CDR3 is made up of 13 amino acids. V was trimmed by 9 bases and J by 7 bases, leaving 13 bases between them. The CDR3 spells CASQTVVNSPLHF. In DNA form, the CDR3 reads TGTGCCAGCCAGACAGTGGTGAATTCACCCCTCCACTTT.

The chain carries TRBV6-6 and TRBJ2-1, with 12 positions matching TRBD1. J gave up 7 bases and V 2 bases, and 3 bases lay outside the gene matches. CDR1 is MNHNY, CDR2 SVGAGI, per germline (reference sequence). This CDR3 spans 15 amino acids. Here the CDR3 DNA reads TGTGCCAGCAGTTACGTGGGACAGGGGGCGAATGAGCAGTTCTTC. As protein: CASSYVGQGANEQFF.

The chain couples TRBV27 to TRBJ2-7; 9 bases line up with TRBD2. This CDR3 has 14 residues. Germline CDR1 is MNHEY and CDR2 is SMNVEV (reference sequence). The J segment lost 1 base and the V segment lost 7 bases, leaving 5 bases of the junction unmatched. DNA of the CDR3: TGTGCCAGCAAAAAGCGGGGGGATTCCTACGAGCAGTACGTC. Amino acids: CASKKRGDSYEQYV.